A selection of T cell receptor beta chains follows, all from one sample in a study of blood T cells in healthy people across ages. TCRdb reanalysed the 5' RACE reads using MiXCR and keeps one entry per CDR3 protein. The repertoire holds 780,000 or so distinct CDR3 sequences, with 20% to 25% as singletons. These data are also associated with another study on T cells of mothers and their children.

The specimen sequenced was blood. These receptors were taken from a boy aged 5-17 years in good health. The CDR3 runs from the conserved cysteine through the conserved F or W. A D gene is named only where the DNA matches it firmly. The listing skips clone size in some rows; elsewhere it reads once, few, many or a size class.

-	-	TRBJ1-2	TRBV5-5	CASSVDQPGPYGYTF	TGTGCCAGCAGCGTGGACCAACCCGGGCCATATGGCTACACCTTC
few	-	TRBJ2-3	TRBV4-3	CASSPSSTSTDTQYF	TGCGCCAGCAGCCCATCCTCTACTAGCACAGATACGCAGTATTTT
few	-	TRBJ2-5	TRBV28	CASSFTIRQETQYF	TGTGCCAGCAGTTTCACGATCCGACAAGAGACCCAGTACTTC
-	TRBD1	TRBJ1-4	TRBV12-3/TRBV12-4	CASSQTGFFSTNEKLFF	TGTGCCAGCAGTCAGACAGGGTTCTTTTCAACTAATGAAAAACTGTTTTTT
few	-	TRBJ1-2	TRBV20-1	CSAPPYGYTF	TGCAGTGCTCCCCCCTATGGCTACACCTTC
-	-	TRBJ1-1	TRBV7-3	CASSPSQGMTEAFF	TGTGCCAGCAGTCCCAGTCAGGGTATGACTGAAGCTTTCTTT
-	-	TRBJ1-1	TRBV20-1	CSAPPKRTERTEAFF	TGCAGTGCTCCCCCGAAACGGACAGAGCGCACTGAAGCTTTCTTT
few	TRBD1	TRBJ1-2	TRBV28	CASSLGTGVRYTF	TGTGCCAGCAGTTTAGGGACAGGGGTTCGCTACACCTTC
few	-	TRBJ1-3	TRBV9	CASSVDGLPGNTIYF	TGTGCCAGCAGCGTAGACGGACTCCCTGGAAACACCATATATTTT
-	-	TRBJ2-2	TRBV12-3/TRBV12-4	CASRDSDTGELFF	TGTGCCAGCAGGGACAGTGACACCGGGGAGCTGTTTTTT
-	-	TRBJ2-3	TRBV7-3	CASSLSGVGTDTQYF	TGTGCCAGCAGCTTAAGCGGGGTCGGCACAGATACGCAGTATTTT
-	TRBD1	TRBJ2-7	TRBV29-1	CSVRQGLYEQYF	TGCAGCGTACGACAGGGGCTCTACGAGCAGTACTTC
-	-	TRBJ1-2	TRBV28	CASLSTDAYGYTF	TGTGCCAGCCTTTCGACCGATGCGTATGGCTACACCTTC
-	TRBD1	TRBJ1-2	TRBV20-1	CSAREIRDSNYGYTF	TGCAGTGCTAGAGAAATCCGGGACAGCAACTATGGCTACACCTTC
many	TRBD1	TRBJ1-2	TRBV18	CASSPGDRAYGYTF	TGTGCCAGCTCACCCGGTGACAGGGCCTATGGCTACACCTTC
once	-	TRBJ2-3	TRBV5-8	CASSSPTRWSTDTQYF	TGTGCCAGCAGCTCCCCGACTAGGTGGAGCACAGATACGCAGTATTTT
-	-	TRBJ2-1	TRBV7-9	CASSPLGIRSYNEQFF	TGTGCCAGCAGCCCGCTAGGAATCCGCTCCTACAATGAGCAGTTCTTC
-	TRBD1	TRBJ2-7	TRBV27	CASSSITGASYEQYF	TGTGCCAGCAGTTCAATAACAGGGGCCTCCTACGAGCAGTACTTC
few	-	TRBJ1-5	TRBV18	CASSPLFTGDSNQPQHF	TGTGCCAGCTCACCACTCTTCACGGGCGATAGCAATCAGCCCCAGCATTTT
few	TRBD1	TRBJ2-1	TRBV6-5	CASSSGTGYNLPFF	TGTGCCAGCAGTAGTGGGACAGGGTACAATTTGCCGTTCTTC
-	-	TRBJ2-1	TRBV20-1	CSAQDHNNEQFF	TGCAGTGCCCAGGATCACAACAATGAGCAGTTCTTC
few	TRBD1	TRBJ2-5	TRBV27	CASSEGQDQETQYF	TGTGCCAGCAGTGAAGGACAGGACCAAGAGACCCAGTACTTC
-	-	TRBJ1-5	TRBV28	CASTRMVPEILSPQHF	TGTGCCAGTACCCGAATGGTCCCAGAAATCCTTTCGCCCCAGCATTTT
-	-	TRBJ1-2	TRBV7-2	CASSLGHGGNYGYTF	TGTGCCAGCAGCTTAGGTCACGGGGGTAACTATGGCTACACCTTC
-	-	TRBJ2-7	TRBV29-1	CSVEDPSDGGSLPREQYF	TGCAGCGTTGAAGATCCTTCCGACGGAGGAAGTCTTCCTCGCGAGCAGTACTTC
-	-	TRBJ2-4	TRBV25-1	CASSEFDRAKNIQYF	TGTGCCAGCAGTGAATTTGACAGAGCCAAAAACATTCAGTACTTC
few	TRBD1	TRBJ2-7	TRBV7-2	CASSLEDREVYEQYF	TGTGCCAGCAGCTTAGAGGACAGGGAAGTCTACGAGCAGTACTTC
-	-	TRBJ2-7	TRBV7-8	CASSWTGETYEQYF	TGTGCCAGCAGCTGGACCGGGGAGACCTACGAGCAGTACTTC
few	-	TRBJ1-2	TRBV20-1	CSARIQHNYGYTF	TGCAGTGCTAGGATCCAGCATAACTATGGCTACACCTTC
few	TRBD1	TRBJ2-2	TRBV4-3	CASRRSATGITGELFF	TGCGCCAGCAGACGTTCTGCGACAGGGATCACCGGGGAGCTGTTTTTT
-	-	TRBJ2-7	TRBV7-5	CISVSEADGTSGGHFSYEQYF	-
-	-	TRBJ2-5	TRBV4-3	CASSQGGGPETQYF	TGCGCCAGCAGCCAAGGTGGGGGTCCGGAGACCCAGTACTTC
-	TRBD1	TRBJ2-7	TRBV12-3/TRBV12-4	CASSYRRGLEQYF	TGTGCCAGCAGTTACAGAAGGGGGCTCGAGCAGTACTTC
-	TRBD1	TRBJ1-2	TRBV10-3	CAIKGQGTGGYTF	TGTGCCATCAAGGGACAGGGAACGGGAGGCTACACCTTC
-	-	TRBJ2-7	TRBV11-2	CASSSRLEWGEQYF	TGTGCCAGCAGCTCAAGACTAGAGTGGGGCGAGCAGTACTTC
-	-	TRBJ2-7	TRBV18	CASSTGSMGGTNEQYF	TGTGCCAGCTCCACAGGTTCCATGGGAGGTACTAACGAGCAGTACTTC
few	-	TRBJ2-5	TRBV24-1	CATSDLGAGQETQYF	TGTGCCACCAGTGATTTGGGAGCCGGTCAAGAGACCCAGTACTTC
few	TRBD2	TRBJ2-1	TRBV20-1	CSARFAGGAYNEQFF	TGCAGTGCTAGATTTGCGGGGGGGGCCTACAATGAGCAGTTCTTC
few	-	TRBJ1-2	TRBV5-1	CASSLGSLHDDGYTF	TGCGCCAGCAGCTTGGGATCGTTACACGATGATGGCTACACCTTC
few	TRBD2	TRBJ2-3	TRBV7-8	CASSLVGGLAESTDTQYF	TGTGCCAGCAGCTTAGTGGGGGGACTAGCGGAAAGCACAGATACGCAGTATTTT
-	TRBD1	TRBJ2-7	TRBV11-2	CASSLEDRDLSYEQYF	TGTGCCAGCAGCTTAGAGGACAGGGACCTCTCCTACGAGCAGTACTTC
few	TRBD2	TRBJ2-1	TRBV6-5	CASSISAGGPYEQFF	TGTGCCAGCAGTATCTCGGCGGGGGGGCCATATGAGCAGTTCTTC
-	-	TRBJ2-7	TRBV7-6	CASSLAIDSYEQYF	TGTGCCAGCAGCTTAGCGATAGATTCCTACGAGCAGTACTTC
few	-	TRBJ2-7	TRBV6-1	CASSVDGGSQYF	TGTGCCAGCAGTGTGGACGGCGGGTCCCAGTACTTC
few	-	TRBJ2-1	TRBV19	CASSSISGSYNEQFF	TGTGCCAGTAGCTCAATTAGCGGCTCCTACAATGAGCAGTTCTTC